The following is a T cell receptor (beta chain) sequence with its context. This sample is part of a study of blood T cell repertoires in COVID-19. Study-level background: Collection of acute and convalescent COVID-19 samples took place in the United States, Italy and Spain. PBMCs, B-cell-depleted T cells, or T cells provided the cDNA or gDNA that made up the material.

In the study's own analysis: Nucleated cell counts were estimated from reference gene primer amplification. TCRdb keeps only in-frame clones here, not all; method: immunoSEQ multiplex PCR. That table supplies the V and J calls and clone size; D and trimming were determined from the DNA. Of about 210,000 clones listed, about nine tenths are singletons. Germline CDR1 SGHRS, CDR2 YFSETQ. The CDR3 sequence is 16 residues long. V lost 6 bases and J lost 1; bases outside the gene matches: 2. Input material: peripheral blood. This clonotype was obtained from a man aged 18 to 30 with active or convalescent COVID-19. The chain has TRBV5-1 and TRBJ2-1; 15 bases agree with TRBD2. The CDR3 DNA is TGCGCCAGCACCGGGACTAGCGGGAGGTCCTACAATGAGCAGTTCTTC. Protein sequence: CASTGTSGRSYNEQFF.